This T cell receptor beta chain is drawn from a study of post-analysis software for immune sequencing data. Looked up from germline, CDR1 is SEHNR and CDR2 is FQNEAQ (reference sequence). The CDR3 is 14 residues long. The V end lost 0 bases, the J end lost 3 bases, and 8 bases lay between the germline ends. Points from the study as a whole: Patients showed TRBV5-6, TRBV5-1 and TRBV20-1 among five TRBV segments more frequent than in controls.

Prepared libraries of TCR beta cDNA carried unique molecular identifiers. TCRdb itself ran the PCR reads through MiXCR, one entry per CDR3 protein. There are roughly 620,000 distinct CDR3 sequences in the sample; around 47% occur only once, and around 1.7% lies in the top ten. As to this clonotype: No antigen is known for it.

The sample consisted of blood. The V gene is TRBV7-9, the J gene TRBJ1-2; D is undetermined. This receptor was taken from a girl aged 10 to 17 with multiple sclerosis. CDR3 region: CASSLAPTDYGYTF. The CDR3 DNA reads as TGTGCCAGCAGCTTAGCCCCCACAGACTATGGCTACACCTTC. The variable domain in full, completed from reference TRBV7-9 and TRBJ1-2, reads DTGVSQNPRHKITKRGQNVTFRCDPISEHNRLYWYRQTLGQGPEFLTYFQNEAQLEKSRLLSDRFSAERPKGSFSTLEIQRTEQGDSAMYLCASSLAPTDYGYTFGSGTRLTVV.